This T cell receptor beta chain derives from a study of cytomegalovirus exposure and HLA in healthy donors. Vbeta (60) and Jbeta (13) primers were used in the PCR. The assay was immunoSEQ multiplex PCR, and TCRdb's table has in-frame clones only and misses some. The listing contains 40,000 to 50,000 clones. Concerning this clone itself: Its target is unknown.

Study-wide points: Later analysis suggested links between common viral pathogens and several top significant clusters.

The CDR3 consists of 14 residues. The V gene's germline CDR1 is SGHDT and CDR2 YYEEEE. The V gene end was trimmed by 0 bases and the J gene end by 8 bases; junction bases not matched to a gene: 5. Sequencing was performed on PBMCs. The chain employs TRBV5-6 and TRBJ2-1, with TRBD1 matching 7 bases. This clonotype was obtained from a man aged 25 to 40 in good health and CMV-seronegative. As DNA, the CDR3 is TGTGCCAGCAGCTTGGGACAGGGACGCGATGAGCAGTTCTTC. Translating gives CASSLGQGRDEQFF.